This T cell receptor beta chain originates from a study of cytomegalovirus exposure and HLA in healthy donors. Study information: Falling in the Caucasian-associated ancestry cluster were 81% of some 400 genotyped donors.

Researchers ran the PCR with 60 Vbeta and 13 Jbeta primers. Repertoires were generated with immunoSEQ multiplex PCR, while TCRdb's copy carries only in-frame clones and drops some. This table has about 190,000 clones, around 67% appearing once. For this clone: Its antigen is not known.

Study-level findings and limits: The authors listed 150 or so TCR beta chains as cytomegalovirus-associated.

The receptor's source is a woman aged 25-40 years in good health and CMV-seropositive. The sequencing input was PBMCs.

This chain's CDR3 is CASSFGQGGKNIQYF. DNA of the CDR3: TGTGCCAGCAGTTTCGGGCAGGGAGGCAAAAACATTCAGTACTTC. The rearrangement joins TRBV28 to TRBJ2-4; D possibly corresponds to TRBD2 (6 bases). This CDR3 spans 15 amino acids. Trimming pared 3 bases from V and 3 bases from J, leaving 12 bases between. Germline V gene lookup returns CDR1 MDHEN and CDR2 SYDVKM.